A single sample is the source of the 21 T cell receptor beta chains below, sequenced in a study of human T cells and chemical hapten exposure. Noted time point: patch test 3, about 24 weeks after DPC sensitization. As to treatment: therapeutic diphenylcyclopropenone sensitization with weekly scalp DPC. TCRdb analysed the RACE reads with MiXCR anew, one entry per CDR3 protein. This sample yields 28,000 or so distinct CDR3 sequences, of which over 4.5% are seen a single time; approximately 5% belongs to the top ten. The sample consisted of whole blood, taken in connection with sensitization to the hapten diphenylcyclopropenone (DPC). Every receptor here comes from a young man with alopecia areata. Some clones in this sample may be carry-over from other donors' samples.

This clonotype ranks as medium-sized (0.01 to 0.1%). Here the CDR3 DNA reads TGTGCCAGCTCACCGACAGGGTTGTCTGGGGCCAACGTCCTGACTTTC. The encoded protein is CASSPTGLSGANVLTF. This chain links TRBV18 with TRBJ2-6, with 7 bases that match TRBD1. The CDR3 is made up of 16 amino acids. Germline CDR1 is KGHSH and CDR2 is LQKENI. J was trimmed by 1 base and V by 3 bases; bases with no gene match: 3. The complete variable domain, with remaining parts taken from reference TRBV18 and TRBJ2-6, reads NAGVMQNPRHLVRRRGQEARLRCSPMKGHSHVYWYRQLPEEGLKFMVYLQKENIIDESGMPKERFSAEFPKEGPSILRIQQVVRGDSAAYFCASSPTGLSGANVLTFGAGSRLTVL.

This clonotype was picked up a small number of times. V is TRBV29-1 and J is TRBJ2-3; D is ambiguous. Germline CDR1 and CDR2: SQVTM and ANQGSEA. The CDR3 totals 14 residues. The V end was cut by 4 bases, the J end by 0 bases, with 11 bases between. CDR3 region: CSVGRRMSTDTQYF. The CDR3 DNA follows: TGCAGCGTTGGACGAAGGATGAGCACAGATACGCAGTATTTT.

This clonotype was detected many times. This chain connects TRBV7-2 to TRBJ2-4, with TRBD1 matching over 7 bases. The germline CDR1 and CDR2 sequences are SGHTA and FQGNSA. CDR3 size: 18 residues. J lost 1 base, V lost 0 bases, and 9 bases had no gene match. The CDR3 DNA follows: TGTGCCAGCAGCTTAGCTCTTAGTTCCAGGGGGGCCAAAAACATTCAGTACTTC. As protein: CASSLALSSRGAKNIQYF.

This clonotype was seen ten or more times. The V call is TRBV27, the J call TRBJ2-2, with 7 bases lining up with TRBD1. From germline, CDR1 is MNHEY and CDR2 SMNVEV (reference sequence). V was pared by 3 bases and J by 0 bases, with 4 bases of the junction left unmatched. The CDR3 contains 16 residues. CDR3 DNA: TGTGCCAGCAGTTTTGGGACAGCACCGAACACCGGGGAGCTGTTTTTT. Amino acids: CASSFGTAPNTGELFF.

This clonotype was counted at least ten times. The chain couples TRBV6-2 or TRBV6-3 to TRBJ2-1, with D perhaps given as TRBD1 or TRBD2 (5 bases each). Trimming cost V 6 bases and J 8 bases, with 17 bases left between them. CDR1 and CDR2 from the germline V gene are MNHEY and SVGEGT. CDR3 size: 14 residues. Here the CDR3 DNA reads TGTGCCAGCAGGGACTCGATTACCAGGGATGAGCAGTTCTTC. Translation: CASRDSITRDEQFF.

This clonotype was observed many times. The chain joins TRBV6-2 or TRBV6-3 to TRBJ2-3; 7 bases agree with TRBD2. The CDR3 loop spans 14 amino acids. Germline trimming cut 4 bases from V and 4 bases from J; bases unmatched to any gene: 5. Germline V gene lookup returns CDR1 MNHEY and CDR2 SVGEGT. CDR3 coding DNA: TGTGCCAGCAGTTCCGCGGGGGAGGCAGATACGCAGTATTTT. Protein: CASSSAGEADTQYF.

In this sample, this clonotype turned up many times. The chain links TRBV9 to TRBJ2-5; D gene unclear. The CDR3 totals 13 residues. Trimming shortened V by 1 base and J by 4 bases, and 8 bases separated the two germline ends. Germline CDR1 SGDLS, CDR2 YYNGEE. Here the CDR3 DNA reads TGTGCCAGCAGCGTATCCCCAGGAGAGACCCAGTACTTC. It yields the protein CASSVSPGETQYF.

This clonotype has ten or more counts. This chain joins TRBV7-2 and TRBJ2-6, with D possibly TRBD2 on 7 matching bases. The CDR3 sequence is 16 residues long. Per the germline V gene, CDR1 is SGHTA and CDR2 is FQGNSA. Trimming took 5 bases from V and 2 from J, leaving 13 bases between them. This CDR3 is CASSRGAGAGANVLTF. In DNA, the CDR3 is TGTGCCAGCAGCCGGGGGGCGGGAGCTGGGGCCAACGTCCTGACTTTC.

This clonotype was seen many times. The chain uses TRBV20-1 and TRBJ1-5; TRBD1 agrees at 8 bases. This CDR3 spans 14 amino acids. From germline, CDR1 is DFQATT and CDR2 SNEGSKA (reference sequence). Losses at the gene ends were 5 bases for V and 3 bases for J; bases not matched to a gene: 6. The DNA of the CDR3 is TGCAGTGCTGGGGGGACAGGATCCAATCAGCCCCAGCATTTT. Translated, it gives CSAGGTGSNQPQHF.

This clonotype has ten or more counts. This chain uses TRBV19 with TRBJ1-1, with no clear D. V gave up 5 bases and J gave up 5 bases, with 9 bases separating them. Germline CDR1 is LNHDA and CDR2 is SQIVND (reference sequence). CDR3 length: 12 residues. CDR3 DNA sequence: TGTGCCAGTAGTTACCGGGAAACTGAAGCTTTCTTT. Residues: CASSYRETEAFF. Drawing the rest from reference TRBV19 and TRBJ1-1, the complete variable domain is DGGITQSPKYLFRKEGQNVTLSCEQNLNHDAMYWYRQDPGQGLRLIYYSQIVNDFQKGDIAEGYSVSREKKESFPLTVTSAQKNPTAFYLCASSYRETEAFFGQGTRLTVV.

This clonotype was seen ten or more times. The chain combines TRBV4-3 with TRBJ1-2; D is perhaps TRBD1 (5 bases). The CDR3 consists of 15 residues. Germline CDR1 is LGHNA and CDR2 is YSLEER. The V end lost 0 bases, the J end lost 3 bases, and 11 bases lay between the germline ends. CDR3 nucleotide sequence: TGCGCCAGCAGCCAAGATCTGACAGTCTACTATGGCTACACCTTC. Translation: CASSQDLTVYYGYTF.

This clonotype was picked up many times. The genes are TRBV29-1 and TRBJ2-5; the match to TRBD2 covers 10 bases. Germline V gene sequence: CDR1 SQVTM, CDR2 ANQGSEA. This CDR3 contains 16 residues. Trimming removed 0 bases from V and 0 bases from J; junction bases left unmatched: 4. As DNA, the CDR3 is TGCAGCGTTGAAGATCTTAGCGGGGGGTACCAAGAGACCCAGTACTTC. Protein sequence: CSVEDLSGGYQETQYF.

This clonotype was observed at least ten times. This sequence joins TRBV2 and TRBJ1-1; D not certain. Between the trimmed V and J ends, which lost 6 bases and 1 base, there was a span of 9 bases. The CDR3 contains 13 residues. Looked up from germline, CDR1 is SNHLY and CDR2 is FYNNEI. CDR3 region: CASSAQPNTEAFF. The DNA for the CDR3 is TGTGCCAGCAGCGCTCAGCCGAACACTGAAGCTTTCTTT.

This clonotype was detected ten times or more. V gene TRBV6-1 combines with J gene TRBJ2-3; TRBD1 matches at 9 bases. J gave up 4 bases and V 10 bases, and 9 bases lay outside the gene matches. The germline gives CDR1 MNHNS, CDR2 SASEGT. This CDR3 spans 14 amino acids. The DNA for the CDR3 is TGTGCCACCGAGGGACAGGGTCTCGCAGATACGCAGTATTTT. This encodes CATEGQGLADTQYF.

This clonotype was seen many times. V usage is TRBV11-3 and J usage is TRBJ2-5; D is unresolved. The V and J ends lost 4 bases and 2 bases respectively, with 17 bases between them. There are 16 residues in the CDR3. Germline loops: CDR1 SGHNT, CDR2 YENEEA. The DNA for the CDR3 is TGTGCCAGCAGCTCATCAAAGGTCTTACCACAAGAGACCCAGTACTTC. Its protein product is CASSSSKVLPQETQYF.

The sample holds many counts of this clonotype. The J gene is TRBJ1-1, the V gene TRBV29-1; D not certain. Trimming left V 1 base short and J 0 bases short, with 15 bases between. There are 16 residues in the CDR3. The V gene's germline CDR1 is SQVTM and CDR2 ANQGSEA. The CDR3 reads CSVEGSYSRMNTEAFF. Here the CDR3 DNA reads TGCAGCGTTGAAGGGTCCTATTCCAGGATGAACACTGAAGCTTTCTTT.

This sequence joins TRBV11-2 and TRBJ2-6; D is unclear. Germline V lookup: CDR1 SGHAT, CDR2 FQNNGV. The length of the CDR3 is 16 residues. V was shortened by 4 bases and J by 0 bases, with 10 bases between the two germline ends. CDR3 in amino acids: CASSWSTASGANVLTF. CDR3 DNA sequence: TGTGCCAGCAGCTGGTCAACAGCCTCTGGGGCCAACGTCCTGACTTTC.

This clonotype was recorded many times. The V and J genes are TRBV7-8 and TRBJ2-2; a possible D gene is TRBD2 (5 bases). CDR3 length: 14 amino acids. Trimming pared 3 bases from V and 10 bases from J, leaving 15 bases between. CDR1 is SGHVS, CDR2 FQNEAQ, per germline. The CDR3 DNA reads TGTGCCAGCAGCTTCCCGACCGGGGAGCTGGAGCTGTTTTTT. It codes for CASSFPTGELELFF.

This clonotype showed up many times. The chain uses TRBV5-1 and TRBJ1-1, with D possibly being TRBD1 (5 bases). The CDR3 consists of 17 residues. In germline, CDR1 is SGHRS, CDR2 YFSETQ. The V end was cut by 2 bases, the J end by 2 bases, with 19 bases between. The CDR3 spells CASSFTGGGTVNTEAFF. The CDR3 DNA reads as TGCGCCAGCAGCTTTACTGGTGGGGGGACGGTAAACACTGAAGCTTTCTTT. The full variable domain, rest sourced from reference TRBV5-1 and TRBJ1-1, is KAGVTQTPRYLIKTRGQQVTLSCSPISGHRSVSWYQQTPGQGLQFLFEYFSETQRNKGNFPGRFSGRQFSNSRSEMNVSTLELGDSALYLCASSFTGGGTVNTEAFFGQGTRLTVV.

J is TRBJ2-5 and V is TRBV10-2; 7 nucleotides agree with TRBD2. Germline V lookup: CDR1 WSHSY, CDR2 SAAADI. This CDR3 is built from 15 residues. Trimming removed 1 base from V and 4 bases from J; junction bases left unmatched: 6. CDR3 amino acids: CASSEFTGGRETQYF. DNA of the CDR3: TGCGCCAGCAGTGAGTTTACGGGGGGAAGAGAGACCCAGTACTTC.

At least ten counts were recorded for this clonotype. The V call is TRBV9, the J call TRBJ2-3; weak D call: TRBD2 (5 bases). This CDR3 region has 16 residues. The V gene lost 2 bases and the J gene lost 0 bases, with 13 bases spanning the gap. The germline CDR1 and CDR2 sequences are SGDLS and YYNGEE. As DNA, the CDR3 is TGTGCCAGCAGCGTTGAGGGCTCCTCCAGCACAGATACGCAGTATTTT. It translates to CASSVEGSSSTDTQYF.